The 23 T cell receptor beta chains in this list originate from one sample, sequenced in a study of T cell responses to AZD1222 COVID-19 vaccine (dated by TCRdb to the early 2020s). The meaning of the sample's time point label: baseline before first vaccination. Library prep was done by the immunoSEQ multiplex PCR assay. The table comes from immuneACCESS by way of TCRdb, which keeps in-frame sequences with V and J called. Part of the clones is missing from these tables; in studies checked, under half for an unresolved V gene and the rest for unknown reasons. The sample data list over 110,000 clones, and approximately 90% of these were observed just once. Clones ranked in the top ten supply 5.5% of the sample. The sequencing here drew on peripheral blood, taken on day 0 of AZD1222 vaccination. Receptors originate from an adult in good health.

V and J are TRBV7-9 and TRBJ1-2; no firm D call. In germline, CDR1 is SEHNR, CDR2 FQNEAQ (reference sequence). The CDR3 has 16 amino acids. V lost 3 bases and J lost 5, with 19 bases in between. This chain's CDR3 is CASSFLFSGEGYGYTF. The CDR3 DNA follows: TGTGCCAGCAGCTTCCTCTTTTCTGGGGAGGGATATGGCTACACCTTC.

The chain couples TRBV4-3 to TRBJ2-1, with 9 bases lining up with TRBD1. Germline values: CDR1 LGHNA, CDR2 YSLEER. V dropped 1 base and J dropped 10; count of bases not matched to a gene: 5. The CDR3 spans 14 residues. As DNA, the CDR3 is TGCGCCAGCAGCCAAGGGACAGGGGTGGACGAGCAGTTCTTC. Its protein is CASSQGTGVDEQFF.

This chain uses TRBV30 with TRBJ1-1; D possibly corresponds to TRBD1 (5 bases). Per the germline V gene, CDR1 is GTSNPN and CDR2 is SVGIG (reference sequence). This CDR3 has 13 residues. Deletions cut 3 bases from V and 3 bases from J, with 11 bases between. The CDR3 protein is CAWRRGRDTEAFF. DNA for the CDR3: TGTGCCTGGAGGAGGGGTAGGGACACTGAAGCTTTCTTT.

V is TRBV19 and J is TRBJ2-2; the match to TRBD2 covers 7 bases. This CDR3 is built from 14 residues. The germline V gene has CDR1 LNHDA and CDR2 SQIVND (reference sequence). Losses at the gene ends were 5 bases for V and 6 bases for J; bases not matched to a gene: 6. The CDR3 DNA follows: TGTGCCAGTAGTCGGCGGGAGTCGGCCGGGGAGCTGTTTTTT. It is translated as CASSRRESAGELFF.

The chain has TRBV25-1 and TRBJ1-1; 9 bases match TRBD1. Trimming at V came to 3 bases and at J to 9 bases, leaving 14 bases not matched to a gene. CDR1 is MGHDK and CDR2 is SYGVNS in the germline V gene. This CDR3 has 16 residues. CDR3 region: CASSDSGQGMAKKAFF. Written as DNA, the CDR3 is TGTGCCAGCAGTGACAGTGGACAGGGGATGGCAAAGAAAGCTTTCTTT.

The chain joins TRBV6-2 or TRBV6-3 to TRBJ1-1, with D possibly matching TRBD1 (5 bases). There are 13 residues in the CDR3. V dropped 2 bases and J dropped 7 bases, with 11 bases sitting between them. The germline V gene has CDR1 MNHEY and CDR2 SVGEGT. CDR3 sequence (DNA): TGTGCCAGCAGTTACCGGGGCGGACGTGAAGCTTTCTTT. This gives the protein CASSYRGGREAFF.

The sample holds one count of this clone. The rearrangement uses TRBV7-6 and TRBJ1-5; tentative D call: TRBD1 (5 bases). CDR1 and CDR2 (germline): SGHVS, FNYEAQ. This CDR3 is 17 amino acids long. V lost 5 bases and J 7 bases, leaving 24 bases between the germline ends. This chain's CDR3 is CASSPEQSGSVGQPQHF. The CDR3 DNA reads TGTGCCAGCAGCCCGGAACAGTCAGGGAGCGTGGGCCAGCCCCAGCATTTT.

The DNA for the CDR3 is TGCAGTGCTAGAGATGGTGTTGTTAGGCATTTT. The encoded protein is CSARDGVVRHF. V is TRBV20-1 and J is TRBJ1-5; D is ambiguous. Per the germline V gene, CDR1 is DFQATT and CDR2 is SNEGSKA (reference sequence). The V end was cut by 0 bases, the J end by 15 bases, with 12 bases between. This CDR3 is built from 11 residues.

The V call is TRBV24-1, the J call TRBJ2-2, with 11 bases matching TRBD2. Losses at the gene ends were 5 bases for V and 4 bases for J; bases not matched to a gene: 11. The CDR3 is made up of 18 amino acids. Germline CDR1 is KGHDR and CDR2 is SFDVKD. DNA of the CDR3: TGTGCCACCAGTGGGCTAGCGGGAGGTACTGTCTTCACCGGGGAGCTGTTTTTT. It yields the protein CATSGLAGGTVFTGELFF.

The chain carries TRBV5-1 and TRBJ2-1, with 7 bases that match TRBD2. Germline values: CDR1 SGHRS, CDR2 YFSETQ. The trim removed 3 bases at V and 7 bases at J, leaving 13 bases unmatched. This CDR3 comprises 16 residues. CDR3 nucleotide sequence: TGCGCCAGCAGCTGGGGGAGCGGGGTTACTTATAATGAGCAGTTCTTC. Its protein is CASSWGSGVTYNEQFF. Together with reference TRBV5-1 and TRBJ2-1, the CDR3 gives the full variable domain: KAGVTQTPRYLIKTRGQQVTLSCSPISGHRSVSWYQQTPGQGLQFLFEYFSETQRNKGNFPGRFSGRQFSNSRSEMNVSTLELGDSALYLCASSWGSGVTYNEQFFGPGTRLTVL.

The rearrangement joins TRBV10-3 to TRBJ2-6; unclear D gene. Trimming left V 9 bases short and J 2 bases short, with 8 bases between. Germline-derived CDR1 and CDR2 are ENHRY and SYGVKD. The CDR3 has 13 residues. For the CDR3, the DNA is TGTGCCATGGGTAACCCTGGGGCCAACGTCCTGACTTTC. It encodes CAMGNPGANVLTF.

The chain links TRBV5-8 to TRBJ1-2; perhaps TRBD1 as D (5 bases). Germline V gene lookup returns CDR1 SGHTS and CDR2 YDEGEE. V dropped 1 base and J dropped 1 base, with 14 bases sitting between them. The CDR3 consists of 16 residues. The CDR3 is CASSLILGVLNYGYTF. CDR3 nucleotides: TGTGCCAGCAGCTTGATTTTAGGGGTACTTAACTATGGCTACACCTTC.

This clone has just a few counts. J is TRBJ1-6 and V is TRBV13; 9 bases agree with TRBD1. With 5 bases clipped from V and 0 bases from J, the junction kept 5 bases outside the gene matches. This CDR3 has 17 residues. Germline CDR1 reads PRHDT; CDR2 reads FYEKMQ (reference sequence). The CDR3 protein is CASSRLTGGSYNSPLHF. CDR3 nucleotide sequence: TGTGCCAGCAGCCGATTGACAGGGGGCTCCTATAATTCACCCCTCCACTTT. Full variable domain (missing parts from reference TRBV13 and TRBJ1-6): AAGVIQSPRHLIKEKRETATLKCYPIPRHDTVYWYQQGPGQDPQFLISFYEKMQSDKGSIPDRFSAQQFSDYHSELNMSSLELGDSALYFCASSRLTGGSYNSPLHFGNGTRLTVT.

CDR3: CASSLGPGRASTGELFF. The CDR3 DNA is TGCGCCAGCAGCTTGGGGCCGGGGAGAGCAAGTACCGGGGAGCTGTTTTTT. The V and J genes are TRBV5-1 and TRBJ2-2; tentatively, D is TRBD2 (5 bases). Germline V gene sequence: CDR1 SGHRS, CDR2 YFSETQ. Trimming took off 0 bases at V and 5 bases at J, with 17 bases between the two ends. This CDR3 region has 17 residues. The full variable domain, completed using reference TRBV5-1 and TRBJ2-2, is KAGVTQTPRYLIKTRGQQVTLSCSPISGHRSVSWYQQTPGQGLQFLFEYFSETQRNKGNFPGRFSGRQFSNSRSEMNVSTLELGDSALYLCASSLGPGRASTGELFFGEGSRLTVL.

This rearrangement joins TRBV11-2 to TRBJ2-1; 12 nucleotides line up with TRBD2. Looked up from germline, CDR1 is SGHAT and CDR2 is FQNNGV. Unmatched junction bases numbered 12, after V lost 0 bases and J lost 6 bases. This CDR3 comprises 19 residues. The chain's CDR3 is CASSLDLRLAGAGSNEQFF. The CDR3 DNA sequence: TGTGCCAGCAGCTTAGATCTGAGACTAGCGGGAGCAGGTAGCAATGAGCAGTTCTTC.

The rearrangement links TRBV29-1 to TRBJ1-1; D is uncertain. CDR1 is SQVTM, CDR2 ANQGSEA, per germline. The CDR3 has 13 amino acids. V gave up 7 bases and J gave up 0 bases, with 12 bases separating them. The CDR3 DNA reads TGCAGCGGGCGGGAGGGCATGAACACTGAAGCTTTCTTT. Encoded protein: CSGREGMNTEAFF.

This rearrangement joins TRBV19 to TRBJ1-5; D is unresolved. This CDR3 has 16 amino acids. V was shortened by 5 bases and J by 4 bases, with 18 bases between the two germline ends. CDR1 and CDR2 from the germline V gene are LNHDA and SQIVND (reference sequence). Here the CDR3 reads CASSPPLGFLNQPQHF. The DNA of the CDR3 is TGTGCCAGTAGTCCTCCCCTCGGGTTTCTAAATCAGCCCCAGCATTTT.

The V and J genes are TRBV19 and TRBJ1-2, with D perhaps TRBD1 (5 bases). The V end was cut by 6 bases, the J end by 9 bases, with 23 bases between. The CDR3 contains 15 residues. Germline assignment: CDR1 LNHDA and CDR2 SQIVND (reference sequence). CDR3 amino acids: CASSPYGGGRGSYTF. The CDR3 nucleotides read TGTGCCAGTAGCCCTTACGGCGGGGGACGCGGGAGCTACACCTTC.

The chain carries TRBV5-4 and TRBJ1-2; D possibly corresponds to TRBD1 (6 bases). The CDR3 covers 13 residues. The germline V gene encodes CDR1 SGHNT and CDR2 YYREEE (reference sequence). The V and J ends lost 0 bases and 7 bases respectively, with 10 bases between them. The CDR3 protein is CASSLDREPGYTF. The CDR3 nucleotides are TGTGCCAGCAGCTTGGACAGGGAACCTGGCTACACCTTC.

The genes are TRBV5-6 and TRBJ2-7; 9 bases are a match to TRBD2. This CDR3 is 16 amino acids long. The V gene end was trimmed by 3 bases and the J gene end by 3 bases; junction bases not matched to a gene: 10. Germline lookup yields CDR1 SGHDT and CDR2 YYEEEE. The CDR3 here is CASSSSLAGTHYEQYF. As DNA, the CDR3 is TGTGCCAGCAGCTCTTCTCTAGCGGGAACACACTACGAGCAGTACTTC.

The rearrangement joins TRBV18 to TRBJ1-1; D gene ambiguous. Germline CDR1 KGHSH, CDR2 LQKENI. This CDR3 is 14 amino acids long. Trimming left V 2 bases short and J 0 bases short, with 7 bases between. In nucleotides, the CDR3 is TGTGCCAGCTCACCAGGGCCTTTGAACACTGAAGCTTTCTTT. The encoded protein is CASSPGPLNTEAFF.

The chain uses TRBV7-9 and TRBJ1-5, with no clear D. V lost 7 bases, J lost 3 bases, and 10 bases lay in between. The germline V gene has CDR1 SEHNR and CDR2 FQNEAQ (reference sequence). The CDR3 length is 13 residues. In nucleotides, the CDR3 is TGTGCCAGCACTACCGGGCCCAATCAGCCCCAGCATTTT. Encoded protein: CASTTGPNQPQHF.

The CDR3 is CASSAPSTDTQYF. Here the CDR3 DNA reads TGTGCCAGCTCAGCCCCTAGCACAGATACGCAGTATTTT. V and J are TRBV18 and TRBJ2-3; no firm D call. Trimming removed 5 bases from V and 0 bases from J, with 6 bases in between. Germline-derived CDR1 and CDR2 are KGHSH and LQKENI. CDR3 length: 13 amino acids.